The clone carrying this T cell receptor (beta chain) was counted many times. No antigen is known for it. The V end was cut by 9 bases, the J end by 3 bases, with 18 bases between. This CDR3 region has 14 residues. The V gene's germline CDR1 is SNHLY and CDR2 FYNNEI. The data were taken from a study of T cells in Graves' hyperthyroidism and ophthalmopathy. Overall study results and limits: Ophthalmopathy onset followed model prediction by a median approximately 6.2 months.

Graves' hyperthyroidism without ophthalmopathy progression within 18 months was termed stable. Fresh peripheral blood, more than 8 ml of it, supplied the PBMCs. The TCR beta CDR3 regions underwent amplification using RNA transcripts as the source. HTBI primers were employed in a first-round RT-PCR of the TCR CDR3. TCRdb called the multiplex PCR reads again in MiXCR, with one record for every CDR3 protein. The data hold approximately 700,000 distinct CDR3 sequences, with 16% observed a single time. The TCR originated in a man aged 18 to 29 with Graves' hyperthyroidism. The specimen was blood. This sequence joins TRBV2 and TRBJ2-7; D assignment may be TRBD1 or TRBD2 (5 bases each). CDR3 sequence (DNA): TGTGCCAGTGCCCTACGGGACGGATACTACGAGCAGTACTTC. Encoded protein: CASALRDGYYEQYF. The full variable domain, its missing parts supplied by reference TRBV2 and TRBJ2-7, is EPEVTQTPSHQVTQMGQEVILRCVPISNHLYFYWYRQILGQKVEFLVSFYNNEISEKSEIFDDQFSVERPDGSNFTLKIRSTKLEDSAMYFCASALRDGYYEQYFGPGTRLTVT.